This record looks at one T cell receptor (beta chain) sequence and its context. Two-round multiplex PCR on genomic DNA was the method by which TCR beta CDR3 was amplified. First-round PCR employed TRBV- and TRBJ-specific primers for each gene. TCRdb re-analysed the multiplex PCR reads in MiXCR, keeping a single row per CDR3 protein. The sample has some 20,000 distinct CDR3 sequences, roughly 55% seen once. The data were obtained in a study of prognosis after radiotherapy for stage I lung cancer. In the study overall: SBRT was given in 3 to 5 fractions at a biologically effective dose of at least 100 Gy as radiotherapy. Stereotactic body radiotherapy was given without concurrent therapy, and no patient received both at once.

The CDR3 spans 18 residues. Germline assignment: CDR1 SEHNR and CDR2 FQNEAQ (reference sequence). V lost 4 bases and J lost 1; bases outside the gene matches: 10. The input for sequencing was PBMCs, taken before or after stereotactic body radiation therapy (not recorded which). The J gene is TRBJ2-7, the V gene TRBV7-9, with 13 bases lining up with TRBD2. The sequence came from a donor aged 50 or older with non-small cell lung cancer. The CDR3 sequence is CASSSGTGTSGTSYEQYF. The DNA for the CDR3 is TGTGCCAGCAGCTCCGGGACAGGGACTAGCGGGACTTCCTACGAGCAGTACTTC.